This TCR beta chain was identified during a study of blood T cell repertoires in COVID-19. Here immunoSEQ multiplex PCR was the method, and the copy in TCRdb shows in-frame clones only, minus some. The table records approximately 220,000 clones, 80% to 90% of them present only once. The CDR3 spans 15 residues. Germline V lookup: CDR1 SGHDT, CDR2 YYEEEE. V shed 1 base, J shed 12 bases, and the junction held 13 bases outside the gene matches. Sequencing was performed on peripheral blood. V is TRBV5-6 and J is TRBJ1-2; TRBD1 aligns across 9 bases. This TCR derives from a man in his fifties or sixties who had recovered from COVID-19. In DNA, the CDR3 is TGTGCCAGCAGCTTGAGGACAGGGGCGGGAAGTGGTGACACCTTC. Protein: CASSLRTGAGSGDTF.